This is a list of T cell receptor beta chains from one sample in a study of shared clonotypes between healthy human individuals. Produced via immunoSEQ multiplex PCR; TCRdb's table is partial and in-frame only. In the table there are under 850,000 clones, 72% of which are singletons. Sequences were obtained from memory CD4+ T cells sorted from blood. These receptors were collected from a young woman in good health. The CDR3 runs from the conserved cysteine through the conserved F or W. Each record gives: V gene, J gene, CDR3 protein.

v_gene: TRBV27; j_gene: TRBJ1-2; CDR3aa: CASSLWDREGYTF
v_gene: TRBV5-1; j_gene: TRBJ2-3; CDR3aa: CASSLGLAGGTDTQYF
v_gene: TRBV4-1; j_gene: TRBJ2-1; CDR3aa: CASSHSPGARSDNEQFF
v_gene: TRBV14; j_gene: TRBJ2-7; CDR3aa: CASSQDWEGGEQYF
v_gene: TRBV2; j_gene: TRBJ2-7; CDR3aa: CASGVASGTIPHDF
v_gene: TRBV9; j_gene: TRBJ2-1; CDR3aa: CASSVGYDLQAQFF
v_gene: TRBV27; j_gene: TRBJ2-5; CDR3aa: CASSSRTDLETQYF
v_gene: TRBV11-2; j_gene: TRBJ1-6; CDR3aa: CASSLDRGVFGSPLHF
v_gene: TRBV18; j_gene: TRBJ2-7; CDR3aa: CASSPLTGLEEQYF
v_gene: TRBV7-2; j_gene: TRBJ2-1; CDR3aa: CASSLGISVYYNEQFF
v_gene: TRBV28; j_gene: TRBJ1-3; CDR3aa: CASRRAGSSGNTIYF
v_gene: TRBV19; j_gene: TRBJ1-5; CDR3aa: CASIATGRRGQPQHF
v_gene: TRBV11-2; j_gene: TRBJ2-7; CDR3aa: CASSSQRQAGQYF
v_gene: TRBV5-1; j_gene: TRBJ1-2; CDR3aa: CASSLAYDRTSNYGYTF
v_gene: TRBV11-2; j_gene: TRBJ2-5; CDR3aa: CASSLGTAGETQYF